Included here is one T cell receptor (beta chain) sequence, with context. This specimen comes from a study of shared clonotypes between healthy human individuals. J gave up 2 bases and V 5 bases, and 1 base lay outside the gene matches. The CDR3 is made up of 14 amino acids. Germline V CDR1 and CDR2: MNHNS, SASEGT. Sequencing was performed with immunoSEQ multiplex PCR; in TCRdb, only in-frame clones are kept and a portion is missing. This table holds 2 million to 3 million clones, 93% found once. The sequencing sample was made of naive CD4+ T cells from PBMCs. The subset: CD45RA+ positively selected. This TCR was sampled from a man aged 18 to 35 in good health. Some clones in this sample may be carry-over from other donors' samples. The V call is TRBV6-1, the J call TRBJ2-1; 9 bases agree with TRBD2. In nucleotides, the CDR3 is TGTGCCAGCAGTCTAGCGGGACCCTACAATGAGCAGTTCTTC. Translating it yields CASSLAGPYNEQFF.